Below, 27 T cell receptor beta chains from the same sample are listed, as sequenced in a study of blood T cells in healthy people across ages. Sample-barcoded 5' priming and a J-beta primer mix drove a second PCR of about 6 to 12 cycles. TCRdb recomputed calls from the 5' RACE reads with MiXCR, one row per CDR3 protein. The sample shows about 800,000 distinct CDR3 sequences, more than 20% of them seen only once. This sample was also put to use in a study of T cells of mothers and their children.

Sequencing input: blood. Receptors were obtained from a boy aged 5-17 years in good health.

In its sample, this clonotype was seen a few times. J is TRBJ2-5 and V is TRBV29-1; the match to TRBD2 covers 7 bases. Gene TRBJ2-7 matches the end of the DNA better, so the J call may be wrong. From germline, CDR1 is SQVTM and CDR2 ANQGSEA. The CDR3 runs 14 residues. The CDR3 nucleotides are TGCAGCGTTGCGGGGGGTGACGGCACCTACGAGCAGTACTTC. Its protein is CSVAGGDGTYEQYF.

The genes are TRBV7-8 and TRBJ2-5, with a weak D call TRBD1 (8 bases). This CDR3 has 16 amino acids. From germline, CDR1 is SGHVS and CDR2 FQNEAQ. The ends were cut back, 8 bases at V and 3 bases at J, with 22 bases in the middle. CDR3 DNA sequence: TGTGCCAGCCTAGCGGCGGCAGGGGGCAGTAAAGAGACCCAGTACTTC. Amino acids: CASLAAAGGSKETQYF.

The V and J genes are TRBV12-3 or TRBV12-4 and TRBJ2-6; D possibly corresponds to TRBD2 (6 bases). The CDR3 extends over 17 amino acids. V dropped 5 bases and J dropped 1 base, with 15 bases sitting between them. The CDR3 DNA follows: TGTGCCAGCAGTCATTCGGGGGTGGCTTCTGGGGCCAACGTCCTGACTTTC. Amino acid sequence: CASSHSGVASGANVLTF.

This clonotype was detected only a few times. This rearrangement joins TRBV20-1 to TRBJ2-3, with D maybe TRBD2 (6 bases). The germline V and J ends were trimmed by 1 base and 6 bases, with 14 bases remaining between them. The CDR3 length is 14 residues. Germline V CDR1 and CDR2: DFQATT, SNEGSKA (reference sequence). In DNA, the CDR3 is TGCAGTGCTAGAGGGCCGAACCGGGGGGATACGCAGTATTTT. This encodes CSARGPNRGDTQYF.

This clonotype appeared a few times. V gene TRBV15 combines with J gene TRBJ2-7; 7 bases map to TRBD2. Germline-derived CDR1 and CDR2 are LNHNV and YYDKDF (reference sequence). The trim removed 0 bases at V and 6 bases at J, leaving 2 bases unmatched. The CDR3 has 13 amino acids. Written as DNA, the CDR3 is TGTGCCACCAGCAGAGACAGGGAGGGCGAGCAGTACTTC. It is translated as CATSRDREGEQYF.

The chain couples TRBV6-2 or TRBV6-3 to TRBJ2-5; TRBD1 is a possible D gene (5 bases). Germline CDR1 is MNHEY and CDR2 is SVGEGT. Trimming shortened V by 8 bases and J by 7 bases, and 14 bases separated the two germline ends. The CDR3 runs to 12 residues. The CDR3 is CASRTQFGTQYF. Written as DNA, the CDR3 is TGTGCCAGCCGGACACAATTCGGGACCCAGTACTTC.

The rearrangement uses TRBV11-2 and TRBJ2-1; D might be TRBD1 or TRBD2, each matching 5 bases. CDR3 size: 13 residues. V gave up 6 bases and J gave up 8 bases, with 14 bases separating them. The germline V gene has CDR1 SGHAT and CDR2 FQNNGV. CDR3: CASRHLWGYEQFF. DNA of the CDR3: TGTGCCAGCAGACACCTTTGGGGGTATGAGCAGTTCTTC.

This clonotype was detected only a few times. The chain uses TRBV19 and TRBJ2-4; D is possibly TRBD1 (5 bases). CDR1 LNHDA and CDR2 SQIVND come from the germline V gene (reference sequence). There are 14 residues in the CDR3. With 6 bases removed from V and 2 bases from J, the gap between germline ends came to 11 bases. CDR3 sequence reads: CASSHQGSKNIQYF. The CDR3 DNA is TGTGCCAGTAGCCATCAGGGTTCCAAAAACATTCAGTACTTC.

The rearrangement links TRBV7-2 to TRBJ2-3, with TRBD2 identical over 7 bases. The trim removed 5 bases at V and 0 bases at J, leaving 5 bases unmatched. Per the germline V gene, CDR1 is SGHTA and CDR2 is FQGNSA. The CDR3 length is 15 residues. CDR3 bases: TGTGCCAGCAGCGCCCGAGCGGGAAGCACAGATACGCAGTATTTT. It specifies CASSARAGSTDTQYF.

The J gene is TRBJ2-1, the V gene TRBV7-9; a possible D gene is TRBD2 (6 bases). Germline loops: CDR1 SEHNR, CDR2 FQNEAQ (reference sequence). This CDR3 spans 14 amino acids. Deletions cut 5 bases from V and 4 bases from J, with 12 bases between. The CDR3 region is CASSRGFAYNEQFF. Written as DNA, the CDR3 is TGTGCCAGCAGCCGGGGGTTCGCATACAATGAGCAGTTCTTC.

In this sample, this clonotype turned up once. The CDR3 region is CSVELAPKNTEAFF. Here the CDR3 DNA reads TGCAGCGTTGAGTTGGCACCTAAGAACACTGAAGCTTTCTTT. The V call is TRBV29-1, the J call TRBJ1-1; D call uncertain. The ends were cut back, 3 bases at V and 1 base at J, with 12 bases in the middle. Per germline, CDR1 SQVTM and CDR2 ANQGSEA. The CDR3 has 14 amino acids.

This chain links TRBV12-3 or TRBV12-4 with TRBJ1-4; TRBD1 matches at 7 bases. The CDR3 contains 16 residues. V shed 6 bases, J shed 0 bases, and the junction held 7 bases outside the gene matches. Written as DNA, the CDR3 is TGTGCCAGCAGACCCGACAGGGTTGCAACTAATGAAAAACTGTTTTTT. Translating it yields CASRPDRVATNEKLFF.

V usage is TRBV9 and J usage is TRBJ1-4; the match to TRBD1 covers 7 bases. The CDR3 is 16 residues long. V lost 0 bases and J lost 0; bases outside the gene matches: 2. Germline lookup yields CDR1 SGDLS and CDR2 YYNGEE. The CDR3 is CASSVGQGATNEKLFF. Here the CDR3 DNA reads TGTGCCAGCAGCGTAGGACAGGGTGCAACTAATGAAAAACTGTTTTTT.

The chain recombines TRBV11-2 with TRBJ2-5; TRBD2 agrees at 12 bases. The germline gives CDR1 SGHAT, CDR2 FQNNGV. The CDR3 length is 17 residues. With 4 bases clipped from V and 5 bases from J, the junction kept 11 bases outside the gene matches. CDR3 DNA: TGTGCCAGCAGCTCGCCTCGACTAGCGGGGGATGTGGAGACCCAGTACTTC. It translates to CASSSPRLAGDVETQYF.

The chain couples TRBV20-1 to TRBJ1-2; no definite D call. The germline gives CDR1 DFQATT, CDR2 SNEGSKA (reference sequence). The V end was cut by 6 bases, the J end by 6 bases, with 5 bases between. The CDR3 runs to 9 residues. CDR3 nucleotides: TGCAGTGCCTTAGATGGCTACACCTTC. Protein: CSALDGYTF.

The V gene is TRBV29-1, the J gene TRBJ2-1; D tentatively fits TRBD1 or TRBD2 (5 bases each). This CDR3 has 13 residues. Germline values: CDR1 SQVTM, CDR2 ANQGSEA. V lost 8 bases to trimming and J lost 4 bases, with 15 bases between them. Here the CDR3 reads CSLLEGPYNEQFF. Written as DNA, the CDR3 is TGCAGCCTTCTCGAGGGGCCTTACAATGAGCAGTTCTTC.

The chain joins TRBV3-1 to TRBJ2-5; TRBD2 aligns across 9 bases. The CDR3 has 16 amino acids. Germline trimming cut 1 base from V and 5 bases from J; bases unmatched to any gene: 8. Germline lookup yields CDR1 LGHDT and CDR2 YNNKEL (reference sequence). The CDR3 region is CASSQGLAGPRETQYF. The CDR3 DNA follows: TGTGCCAGCAGCCAAGGGCTAGCGGGGCCCCGGGAGACCCAGTACTTC.

This clonotype was found a few times. This sequence joins TRBV9 and TRBJ1-6; D is perhaps TRBD1 (5 bases). Trimming removed 2 bases from V and 9 bases from J, with 18 bases in between. The CDR3 has 16 amino acids. CDR1 SGDLS and CDR2 YYNGEE come from the germline V gene. The CDR3 nucleotides are TGTGCCAGCAGCGTGGGGGGTCAACGGGAGCTTTCACCCCTCCACTTT. Translating it yields CASSVGGQRELSPLHF.

This clonotype has only a few counts. The chain carries TRBV6-2 or TRBV6-3 and TRBJ1-1; tentative D call: TRBD1 (6 bases). Germline CDR1 and CDR2: MNHEY and SVGEGT. The CDR3 covers 14 residues. Trimming removed 0 bases from V and 5 bases from J, with 10 bases in between. CDR3 sequence reads: CASSYSGGGTEAFF. The CDR3 nucleotides read TGTGCCAGCAGTTACTCCGGGGGCGGGACTGAAGCTTTCTTT.

The table lists this clonotype with a few counts. The CDR3: CASAHTNPGGTEAFF. For the CDR3, the DNA is TGCGCCAGCGCCCATACCAACCCGGGAGGTACTGAAGCTTTCTTT. The genes are TRBV5-1 and TRBJ1-1; D remains unclear. Trimming stripped 7 bases from V and 5 bases from J, with 21 bases between. Germline values: CDR1 SGHRS, CDR2 YFSETQ. CDR3 length: 15 residues.

This clonotype occurred a few times. In nucleotides, the CDR3 is TGCGCCAGCAGGCCCCGGACAAACCACGAGCAGTACTTC. Its protein product is CASRPRTNHEQYF. The rearrangement uses TRBV5-1 and TRBJ2-7; TRBD1 might be the D (5 bases). The length of the CDR3 is 13 residues. Germline V gives CDR1 SGHRS, CDR2 YFSETQ. V was shortened by 5 bases and J by 5 bases, with 14 bases between the two germline ends.

The gene calls are TRBV5-4 and TRBJ2-7; 7 bases align to TRBD2. V trimming: 4 bases; J trimming: 5 bases; junction bases outside the gene matches: 6. The CDR3 totals 13 residues. Germline-derived CDR1 and CDR2 are SGHNT and YYREEE (reference sequence). The CDR3 DNA sequence: TGTGCCAGCAGCCCATGGGACTATCACGAGCAGTACTTC. Translating it yields CASSPWDYHEQYF. Supplemented by reference TRBV5-4 and TRBJ2-7, the full variable domain reads ETGVTQSPTHLIKTRGQQVTLRCSSQSGHNTVSWYQQALGQGPQFIFQYYREEENGRGNFPPRFSGLQFPNYSSELNVNALELDDSALYLCASSPWDYHEQYFGPGTRLTVT.

V usage is TRBV20-1 and J usage is TRBJ2-1; perhaps TRBD1 as D (6 bases). The DNA matches TRBJ2-7 better at its end, which makes the J call doubtful. The CDR3 extends over 11 amino acids. CDR1 and CDR2 from the germline V gene are DFQATT and SNEGSKA (reference sequence). The DNA for the CDR3 is TGCAGTGCTCCGGACAGTAACGAGCAGTACTTC. Translating gives CSAPDSNEQYF.

The rearrangement uses TRBV7-9 and TRBJ2-1; the match to TRBD1 covers 11 bases. The CDR3 runs 14 residues. Looked up from germline, CDR1 is SEHNR and CDR2 is FQNEAQ (reference sequence). The V segment lost 6 bases and the J segment 7 bases; nucleotides outside the gene matches: 5. The CDR3 sequence: CASSGTGGWNEQFF. The CDR3 DNA reads as TGTGCCAGCAGTGGGACAGGGGGTTGGAATGAGCAGTTCTTC.

This clonotype was detected a few times. This chain connects TRBV5-1 to TRBJ1-1; the D is unclear. Trimming pared 3 bases from V and 1 base from J, leaving 10 bases between. The CDR3 extends over 14 amino acids. Germline V gene data show CDR1 as SGHRS and CDR2 as YFSETQ. The CDR3 is CASSSAMKNTEAFF. In nucleotides, the CDR3 is TGCGCCAGCAGCTCGGCGATGAAGAACACTGAAGCTTTCTTT. The whole variable domain, remainder taken from reference TRBV5-1 and TRBJ1-1, is KAGVTQTPRYLIKTRGQQVTLSCSPISGHRSVSWYQQTPGQGLQFLFEYFSETQRNKGNFPGRFSGRQFSNSRSEMNVSTLELGDSALYLCASSSAMKNTEAFFGQGTRLTVV.

Points on this clonotype: A read error may explain this, as a much larger clone is one base away. The chain couples TRBV7-9 to TRBJ2-4; a weak D match, TRBD1 (5 bases). The length of the CDR3 is 13 residues. The V and J ends lost 0 bases and 5 bases respectively, with 5 bases between them. Germline V CDR1 and CDR2: SEHNR, FQNEAQ (reference sequence). As DNA, the CDR3 is TGTGCCAGCAGCTTAGCACAGGAAAACATTCAGTACTTC. Its protein product is CASSLAQENIQYF.

This clonotype has just a few counts. This chain connects TRBV2 to TRBJ2-7, with TRBD1 identical over 7 bases. Trimming removed 10 bases from V and 7 bases from J; junction bases left unmatched: 4. The CDR3 is 10 residues long. Germline CDR1 SNHLY, CDR2 FYNNEI. CDR3 sequence reads: CATEDREQYF. The DNA for the CDR3 is TGTGCCACCGAGGACAGGGAGCAGTACTTC.